The clone carrying this T cell receptor beta chain was observed a few times. Its antigen is unknown. The data derive from a study of T cell repertoires in cytomegalovirus infection. Study-wide background: CMV infection together with matching HLA type was indicated by public TCR beta signatures. Overall study findings and caveats: People with CMV and the relevant HLA were identified by cumulative public TCR beta family frequency. Ex vivo, HLA-C-restricted CMV-specific TCR beta clonotypes prevailed over the rest of the response.

Germline V CDR1 and CDR2: SGHVS, FNYEAQ. This CDR3 contains 15 residues. V gave up 3 bases and J gave up 5 bases, with 14 bases separating them. TCRdb re-analysed the reads in MiXCR, keeping a single row per CDR3 protein. The sample lists approximately 910,000 distinct CDR3 sequences, roughly 30% occurring once. The V call is TRBV7-6, the J call TRBJ2-1; possibly TRBD1 or TRBD2 for D (5 bases each). The receptor was derived from a human donor in good health (CMV status not recorded). Some clones in this sample may be carry-over from other donors' samples. The input for sequencing was cultured CD8+ T cells from PBMCs, taken from culture after CMV antigen stimulation. Here the CDR3 reads CASSLTRDRHNEQFF. CDR3 bases: TGTGCCAGCAGCTTGACCCGGGACCGTCACAATGAGCAGTTCTTC.